This entry concerns a single TCR beta chain. This entry is derived from a study of T cell changes during pregnancy in multiple sclerosis. Only in-frame clones appear in the TCRdb table, and some are missing; sequencing was by immunoSEQ multiplex PCR. The table has about 87,000 clones, roughly 95% seen once; the top ten hold more than 1.1%. Germline V gene data show CDR1 as MDHEN and CDR2 as SYDVKM. Germline trimming cut 6 bases from V and 4 bases from J; bases unmatched to any gene: 14. This CDR3 region has 17 residues. The receptor was isolated from a female donor in good health, enrolled as a control in a pregnancy study. Source: peripheral blood, taken in the third trimester of pregnancy. The chain has TRBV28 and TRBJ2-3; 9 nucleotides match TRBD2. The CDR3 DNA reads as TGTGCCAGCAGCATTTCCGGCGGGAGGGCCAGAGCAGATACGCAGTATTTT. Protein product: CASSISGGRARADTQYF.